This TCR beta chain was captured in a study of Ad26.COV2.S vaccination and SARS-CoV-2 variants. Across the whole study: Ad26.COV2.S was injected intramuscularly once or twice, 56 days apart. Study-wide points: Vaccinees and placebo recipients showed similar non-spike TCR breadth.

Note on this clone: The antigen is not known.

The data were produced by immunoSEQ multiplex PCR, yet TCRdb's version contains in-frame clones alone and is incomplete. Among approximately 420,000 clones listed, around 87% were seen once. Stated treatment: roughly 19 received Ad26.COV2.S at low or high dose, single or two shots; roughly five received placebo; per-sample allocation not given. The samples were gathered on day 63 after the first injection of vaccine or placebo. A Boston donor was an adult aged 18-55 years. The V end lost 2 bases, the J end lost 0 bases, and 14 bases lay between the germline ends. CDR3 length: 16 residues. CDR1 and CDR2 (germline): MNHEY, SVGAGI.

The source of this sequence is a person between 18 and 65 years old who received the Ad26.COV2.S COVID-19 vaccine or a placebo. Material: peripheral blood, obtained in a trial of Ad26.COV2.S vaccine versus placebo. The chain joins TRBV6-5 to TRBJ2-7; D is unclear. DNA of the CDR3: TGTGCCAGCAGTTACGACCGCATAATACACTCCTACGAGCAGTACTTC. It encodes CASSYDRIIHSYEQYF.